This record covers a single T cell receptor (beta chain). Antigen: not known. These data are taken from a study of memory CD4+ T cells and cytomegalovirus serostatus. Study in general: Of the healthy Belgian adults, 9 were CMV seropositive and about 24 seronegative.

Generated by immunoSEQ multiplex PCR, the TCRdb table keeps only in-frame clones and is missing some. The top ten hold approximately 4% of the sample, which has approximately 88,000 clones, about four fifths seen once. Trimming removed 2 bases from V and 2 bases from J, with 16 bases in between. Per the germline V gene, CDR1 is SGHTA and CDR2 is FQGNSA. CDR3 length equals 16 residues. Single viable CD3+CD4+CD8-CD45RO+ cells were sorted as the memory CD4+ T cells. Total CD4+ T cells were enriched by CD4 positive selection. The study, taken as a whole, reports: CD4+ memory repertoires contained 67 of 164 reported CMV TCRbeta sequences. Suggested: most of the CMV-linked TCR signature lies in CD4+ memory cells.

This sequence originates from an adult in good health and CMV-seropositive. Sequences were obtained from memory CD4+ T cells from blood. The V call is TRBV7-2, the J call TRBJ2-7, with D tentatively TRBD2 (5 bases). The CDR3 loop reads CASSLRERLAPYEQYF. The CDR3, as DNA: TGTGCCAGCAGCTTAAGGGAGCGGCTCGCCCCCTACGAGCAGTACTTC.